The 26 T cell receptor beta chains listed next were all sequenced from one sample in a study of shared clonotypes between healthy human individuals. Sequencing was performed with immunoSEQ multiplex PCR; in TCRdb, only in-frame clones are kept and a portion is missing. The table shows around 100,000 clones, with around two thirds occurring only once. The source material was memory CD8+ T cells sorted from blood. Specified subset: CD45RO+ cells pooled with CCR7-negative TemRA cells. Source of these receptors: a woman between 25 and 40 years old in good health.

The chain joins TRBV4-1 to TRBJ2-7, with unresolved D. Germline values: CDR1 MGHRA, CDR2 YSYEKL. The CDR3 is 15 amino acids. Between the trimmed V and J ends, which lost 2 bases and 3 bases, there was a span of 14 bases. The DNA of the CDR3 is TGCGCCAGCAGCCAACAATTCGTAAGAAGCTACGAGCAGTACTTC. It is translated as CASSQQFVRSYEQYF.

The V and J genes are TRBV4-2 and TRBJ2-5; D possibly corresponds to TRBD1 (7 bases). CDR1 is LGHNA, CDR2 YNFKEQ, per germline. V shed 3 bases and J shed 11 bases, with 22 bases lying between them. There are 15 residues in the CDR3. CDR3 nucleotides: TGTGCCAGCAGCCATCCCGGGACAGTGCCTCGGGAGCAGTACTTC. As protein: CASSHPGTVPREQYF.

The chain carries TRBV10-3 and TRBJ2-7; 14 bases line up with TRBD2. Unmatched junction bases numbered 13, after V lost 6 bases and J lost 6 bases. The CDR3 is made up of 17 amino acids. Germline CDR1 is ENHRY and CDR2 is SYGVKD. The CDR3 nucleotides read TGTGCCATCAGGCAAAGCCTAGAGGGACTAGCGGGAGTCGAGCAGTACTTC. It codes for CAIRQSLEGLAGVEQYF.

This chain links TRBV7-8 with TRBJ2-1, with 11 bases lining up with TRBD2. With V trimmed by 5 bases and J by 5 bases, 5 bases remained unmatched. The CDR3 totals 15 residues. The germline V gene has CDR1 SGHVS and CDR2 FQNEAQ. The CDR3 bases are TGTGCCAGCAGCCCGGGACTAGCGGACAACAATGAGCAGTTCTTC. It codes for CASSPGLADNNEQFF.

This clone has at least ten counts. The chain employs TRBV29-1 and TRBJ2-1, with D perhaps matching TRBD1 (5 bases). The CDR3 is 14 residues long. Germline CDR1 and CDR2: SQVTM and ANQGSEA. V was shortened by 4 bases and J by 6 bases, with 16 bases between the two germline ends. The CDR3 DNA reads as TGCAGCGTTGTCGCTTCAGGGATGGGCAATGAGCAGTTCTTC. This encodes CSVVASGMGNEQFF.

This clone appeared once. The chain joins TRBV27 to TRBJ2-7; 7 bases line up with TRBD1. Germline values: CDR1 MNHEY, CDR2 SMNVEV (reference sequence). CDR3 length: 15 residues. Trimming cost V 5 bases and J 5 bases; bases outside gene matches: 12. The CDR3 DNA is TGTGCCAGCAGTCCCAGACAGGGTCCGAGCAACGAGCAGTACTTC. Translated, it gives CASSPRQGPSNEQYF.

The CDR3 coding sequence is TGTGCCAGCAGCTCGTCGCAGGGGCGGAGTGAGCAGTTCTTC. Its protein product is CASSSSQGRSEQFF. J is TRBJ2-1 and V is TRBV5-6; TRBD1 is a possible D gene (6 bases). Trimming took off 3 bases at V and 9 bases at J, with 16 bases between the two ends. The CDR3 is 14 amino acids. Germline values: CDR1 SGHDT, CDR2 YYEEEE.

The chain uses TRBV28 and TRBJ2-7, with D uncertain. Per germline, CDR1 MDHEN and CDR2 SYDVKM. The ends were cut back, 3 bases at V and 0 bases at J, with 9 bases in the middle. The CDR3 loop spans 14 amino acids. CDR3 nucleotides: TGTGCCAGCAGTTTCTTTTCAAGCTCCTACGAGCAGTACTTC. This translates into CASSFFSSSYEQYF.

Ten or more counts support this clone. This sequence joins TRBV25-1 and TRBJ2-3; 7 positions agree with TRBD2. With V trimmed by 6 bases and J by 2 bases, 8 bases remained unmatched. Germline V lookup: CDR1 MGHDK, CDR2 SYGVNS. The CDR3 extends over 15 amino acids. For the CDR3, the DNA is TGTGCCAGCAGGAGGTCAGGGACTATCACAGATACGCAGTATTTT. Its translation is CASRRSGTITDTQYF.

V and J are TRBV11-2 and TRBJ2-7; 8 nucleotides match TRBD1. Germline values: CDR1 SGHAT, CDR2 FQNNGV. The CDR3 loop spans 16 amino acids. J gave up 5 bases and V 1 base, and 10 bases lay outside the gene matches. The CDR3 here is CASSLVGAGGFNEQYF. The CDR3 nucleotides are TGTGCCAGCAGCTTAGTCGGGGCAGGGGGCTTCAACGAGCAGTACTTC.

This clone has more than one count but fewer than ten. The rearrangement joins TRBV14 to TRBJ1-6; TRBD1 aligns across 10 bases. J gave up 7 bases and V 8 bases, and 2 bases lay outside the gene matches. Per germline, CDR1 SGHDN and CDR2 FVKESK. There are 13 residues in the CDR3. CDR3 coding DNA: TGTGCCAGCCAGGGACAGGGGAATTCACCCCTCCACTTT. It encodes CASQGQGNSPLHF.

This chain's CDR3 is CASSPDVDQPQHF. CDR3 coding DNA: TGTGCCAGCAGCCCGGACGTGGATCAGCCCCAGCATTTT. The J gene is TRBJ1-5, the V gene TRBV7-9, with D hard to call. Between the trimmed V and J ends, which lost 5 bases and 5 bases, there was a span of 10 bases. Germline lookup yields CDR1 SEHNR and CDR2 FQNEAQ (reference sequence). CDR3 length equals 13 residues.

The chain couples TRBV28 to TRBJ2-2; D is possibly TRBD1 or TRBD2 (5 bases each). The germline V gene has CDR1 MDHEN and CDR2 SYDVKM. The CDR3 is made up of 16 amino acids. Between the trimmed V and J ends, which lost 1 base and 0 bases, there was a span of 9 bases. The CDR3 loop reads CASSLFRGPNTGELFF. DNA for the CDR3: TGTGCCAGCAGTTTATTTCGGGGACCGAACACCGGGGAGCTGTTTTTT.

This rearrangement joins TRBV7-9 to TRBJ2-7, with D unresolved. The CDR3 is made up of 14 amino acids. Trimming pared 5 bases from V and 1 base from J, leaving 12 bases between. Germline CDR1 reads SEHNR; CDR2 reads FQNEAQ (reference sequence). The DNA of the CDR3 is TGTGCCAGCAGCACCTTAGACCGTTCCTACGAGCAGTACTTC. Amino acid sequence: CASSTLDRSYEQYF.

CDR3 sequence reads: CASSQAGGNYQPQHF. The CDR3, as DNA: TGCGCCAGCAGCCAAGCGGGGGGGAACTATCAGCCCCAGCATTTT. V gene TRBV23-1 combines with J gene TRBJ1-5, with TRBD1 as a possible D gene (5 bases). TRBV23-1 is an open reading frame whose function is uncertain. Trimming pared 6 bases from V and 5 bases from J, leaving 17 bases between. The CDR3 covers 15 residues.

CDR3 amino acids: CSVVGAAYEQYF. The CDR3 nucleotides read TGCAGCGTTGTTGGCGCCGCCTACGAGCAGTACTTC. The chain recombines TRBV29-1 with TRBJ2-7; no definite D call. Germline loops: CDR1 SQVTM, CDR2 ANQGSEA. This CDR3 contains 12 residues. V was cut by 4 bases and J by 2 bases, with 9 bases left in between.

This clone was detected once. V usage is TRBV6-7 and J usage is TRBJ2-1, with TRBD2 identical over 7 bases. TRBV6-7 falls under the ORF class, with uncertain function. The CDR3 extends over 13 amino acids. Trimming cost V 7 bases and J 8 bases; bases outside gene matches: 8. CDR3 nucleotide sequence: TGTGCCAGCATTGCTAGCGGTTTCGATGAGCAGTTCTTC. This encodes CASIASGFDEQFF.

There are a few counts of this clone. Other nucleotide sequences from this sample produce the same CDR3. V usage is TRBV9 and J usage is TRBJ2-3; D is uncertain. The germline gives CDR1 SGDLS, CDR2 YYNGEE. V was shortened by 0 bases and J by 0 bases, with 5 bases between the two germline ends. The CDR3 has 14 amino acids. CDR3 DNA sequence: TGTGCCAGCAGCGTAGGAGGTAGCACAGATACGCAGTATTTT. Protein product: CASSVGGSTDTQYF.

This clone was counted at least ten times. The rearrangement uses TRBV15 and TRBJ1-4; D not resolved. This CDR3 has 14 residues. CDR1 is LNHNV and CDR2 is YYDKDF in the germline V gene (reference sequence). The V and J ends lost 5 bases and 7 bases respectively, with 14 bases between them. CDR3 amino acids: CATSDGEEVEKLFF. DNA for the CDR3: TGTGCCACCAGCGATGGGGAGGAAGTTGAAAAACTGTTTTTT.

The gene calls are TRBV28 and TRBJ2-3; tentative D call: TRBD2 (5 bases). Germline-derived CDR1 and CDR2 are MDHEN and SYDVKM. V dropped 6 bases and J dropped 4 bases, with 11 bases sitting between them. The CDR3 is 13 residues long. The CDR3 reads CASSLMRADTQYF. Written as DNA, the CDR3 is TGTGCCAGCAGCTTGATGAGGGCAGATACGCAGTATTTT.

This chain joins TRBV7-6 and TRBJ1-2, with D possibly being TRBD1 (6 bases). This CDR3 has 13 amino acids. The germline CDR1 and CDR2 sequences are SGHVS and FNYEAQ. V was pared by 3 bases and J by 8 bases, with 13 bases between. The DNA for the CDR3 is TGTGCCAGCAGCTTGCCCGGGGGCAAGGGCTACACCTTC. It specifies CASSLPGGKGYTF. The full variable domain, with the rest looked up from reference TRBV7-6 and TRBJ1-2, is GAGVSQSPRYKVTKRGQDVALRCDPISGHVSLYWYRQALGQGPEFLTYFNYEAQQDKSGLPNDRFSAERPEGSISTLTIQRTEQRDSAMYRCASSLPGGKGYTFGSGTRLTVV.

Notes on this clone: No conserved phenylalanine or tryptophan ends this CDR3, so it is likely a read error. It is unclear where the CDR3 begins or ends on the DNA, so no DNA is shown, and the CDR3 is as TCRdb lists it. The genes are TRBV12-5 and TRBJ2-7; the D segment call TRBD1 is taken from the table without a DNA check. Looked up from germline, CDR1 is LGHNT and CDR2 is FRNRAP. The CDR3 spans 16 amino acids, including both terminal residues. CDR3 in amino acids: CASGLVRRTGLLRAVL.

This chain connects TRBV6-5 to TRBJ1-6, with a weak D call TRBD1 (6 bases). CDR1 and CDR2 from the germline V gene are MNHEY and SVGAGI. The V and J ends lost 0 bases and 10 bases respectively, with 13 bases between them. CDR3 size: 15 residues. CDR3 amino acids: CASSYSAGEGSPLHF. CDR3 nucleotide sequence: TGTGCCAGCAGTTACTCTGCAGGGGAAGGCTCACCCCTCCACTTT.

This chain's CDR3 is CASSPEVSGYNEQFF. DNA for the CDR3: TGTGCCAGCAGCCCGGAAGTTTCGGGTTACAATGAGCAGTTCTTC. The chain employs TRBV7-9 and TRBJ2-1, with no clear D. V gave up 5 bases and J gave up 4 bases, with 15 bases separating them. The CDR3 runs to 15 residues. Germline lookup yields CDR1 SEHNR and CDR2 FQNEAQ (reference sequence).

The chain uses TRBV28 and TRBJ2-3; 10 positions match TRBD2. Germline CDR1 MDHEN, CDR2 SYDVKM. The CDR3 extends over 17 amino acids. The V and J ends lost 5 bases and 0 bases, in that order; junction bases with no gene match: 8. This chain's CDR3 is CASSPLRTSGSTDTQYF. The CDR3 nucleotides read TGTGCCAGCAGTCCCCTACGGACTAGCGGCAGCACAGATACGCAGTATTTT. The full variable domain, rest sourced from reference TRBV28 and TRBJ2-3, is DVKVTQSSRYLVKRTGEKVFLECVQDMDHENMFWYRQDPGLGLRLIYFSYDVKMKEKGDIPEGYSVSREKKERFSLILESASTNQTSMYLCASSPLRTSGSTDTQYFGPGTRLTVL.

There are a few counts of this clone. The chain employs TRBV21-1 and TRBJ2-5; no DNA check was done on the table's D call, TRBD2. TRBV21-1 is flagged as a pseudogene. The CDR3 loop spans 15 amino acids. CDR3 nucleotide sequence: TGTGCCAGCAGCCGCAGGGGAGGGGGCCAAGAGACCCAGTACTTC. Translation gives CASSRRGGGQETQYF.